The T cell receptor (beta chain) under discussion was sequenced for a study of blood T cell repertoires in COVID-19. The data were produced by immunoSEQ multiplex PCR, yet TCRdb's version contains in-frame clones alone and is incomplete. The table has tens of thousands of clones, about 86% seen once; the top ten hold approximately 3.8%. V gave up 6 bases and J gave up 7 bases, with 21 bases separating them. The CDR3 covers 14 residues. Germline values: CDR1 SQVTM, CDR2 ANQGSEA. Sequenced: peripheral blood. This TCR was sampled from a man aged 35 to 55 with COVID-19, enrolled during active disease. V is TRBV29-1 and J is TRBJ1-1; D is perhaps TRBD1 (5 bases). The CDR3 DNA follows: TGCAGCGTGGAACACGGGACTTCCGCCGGTGAAGCTTTCTTT. Amino acid sequence: CSVEHGTSAGEAFF.